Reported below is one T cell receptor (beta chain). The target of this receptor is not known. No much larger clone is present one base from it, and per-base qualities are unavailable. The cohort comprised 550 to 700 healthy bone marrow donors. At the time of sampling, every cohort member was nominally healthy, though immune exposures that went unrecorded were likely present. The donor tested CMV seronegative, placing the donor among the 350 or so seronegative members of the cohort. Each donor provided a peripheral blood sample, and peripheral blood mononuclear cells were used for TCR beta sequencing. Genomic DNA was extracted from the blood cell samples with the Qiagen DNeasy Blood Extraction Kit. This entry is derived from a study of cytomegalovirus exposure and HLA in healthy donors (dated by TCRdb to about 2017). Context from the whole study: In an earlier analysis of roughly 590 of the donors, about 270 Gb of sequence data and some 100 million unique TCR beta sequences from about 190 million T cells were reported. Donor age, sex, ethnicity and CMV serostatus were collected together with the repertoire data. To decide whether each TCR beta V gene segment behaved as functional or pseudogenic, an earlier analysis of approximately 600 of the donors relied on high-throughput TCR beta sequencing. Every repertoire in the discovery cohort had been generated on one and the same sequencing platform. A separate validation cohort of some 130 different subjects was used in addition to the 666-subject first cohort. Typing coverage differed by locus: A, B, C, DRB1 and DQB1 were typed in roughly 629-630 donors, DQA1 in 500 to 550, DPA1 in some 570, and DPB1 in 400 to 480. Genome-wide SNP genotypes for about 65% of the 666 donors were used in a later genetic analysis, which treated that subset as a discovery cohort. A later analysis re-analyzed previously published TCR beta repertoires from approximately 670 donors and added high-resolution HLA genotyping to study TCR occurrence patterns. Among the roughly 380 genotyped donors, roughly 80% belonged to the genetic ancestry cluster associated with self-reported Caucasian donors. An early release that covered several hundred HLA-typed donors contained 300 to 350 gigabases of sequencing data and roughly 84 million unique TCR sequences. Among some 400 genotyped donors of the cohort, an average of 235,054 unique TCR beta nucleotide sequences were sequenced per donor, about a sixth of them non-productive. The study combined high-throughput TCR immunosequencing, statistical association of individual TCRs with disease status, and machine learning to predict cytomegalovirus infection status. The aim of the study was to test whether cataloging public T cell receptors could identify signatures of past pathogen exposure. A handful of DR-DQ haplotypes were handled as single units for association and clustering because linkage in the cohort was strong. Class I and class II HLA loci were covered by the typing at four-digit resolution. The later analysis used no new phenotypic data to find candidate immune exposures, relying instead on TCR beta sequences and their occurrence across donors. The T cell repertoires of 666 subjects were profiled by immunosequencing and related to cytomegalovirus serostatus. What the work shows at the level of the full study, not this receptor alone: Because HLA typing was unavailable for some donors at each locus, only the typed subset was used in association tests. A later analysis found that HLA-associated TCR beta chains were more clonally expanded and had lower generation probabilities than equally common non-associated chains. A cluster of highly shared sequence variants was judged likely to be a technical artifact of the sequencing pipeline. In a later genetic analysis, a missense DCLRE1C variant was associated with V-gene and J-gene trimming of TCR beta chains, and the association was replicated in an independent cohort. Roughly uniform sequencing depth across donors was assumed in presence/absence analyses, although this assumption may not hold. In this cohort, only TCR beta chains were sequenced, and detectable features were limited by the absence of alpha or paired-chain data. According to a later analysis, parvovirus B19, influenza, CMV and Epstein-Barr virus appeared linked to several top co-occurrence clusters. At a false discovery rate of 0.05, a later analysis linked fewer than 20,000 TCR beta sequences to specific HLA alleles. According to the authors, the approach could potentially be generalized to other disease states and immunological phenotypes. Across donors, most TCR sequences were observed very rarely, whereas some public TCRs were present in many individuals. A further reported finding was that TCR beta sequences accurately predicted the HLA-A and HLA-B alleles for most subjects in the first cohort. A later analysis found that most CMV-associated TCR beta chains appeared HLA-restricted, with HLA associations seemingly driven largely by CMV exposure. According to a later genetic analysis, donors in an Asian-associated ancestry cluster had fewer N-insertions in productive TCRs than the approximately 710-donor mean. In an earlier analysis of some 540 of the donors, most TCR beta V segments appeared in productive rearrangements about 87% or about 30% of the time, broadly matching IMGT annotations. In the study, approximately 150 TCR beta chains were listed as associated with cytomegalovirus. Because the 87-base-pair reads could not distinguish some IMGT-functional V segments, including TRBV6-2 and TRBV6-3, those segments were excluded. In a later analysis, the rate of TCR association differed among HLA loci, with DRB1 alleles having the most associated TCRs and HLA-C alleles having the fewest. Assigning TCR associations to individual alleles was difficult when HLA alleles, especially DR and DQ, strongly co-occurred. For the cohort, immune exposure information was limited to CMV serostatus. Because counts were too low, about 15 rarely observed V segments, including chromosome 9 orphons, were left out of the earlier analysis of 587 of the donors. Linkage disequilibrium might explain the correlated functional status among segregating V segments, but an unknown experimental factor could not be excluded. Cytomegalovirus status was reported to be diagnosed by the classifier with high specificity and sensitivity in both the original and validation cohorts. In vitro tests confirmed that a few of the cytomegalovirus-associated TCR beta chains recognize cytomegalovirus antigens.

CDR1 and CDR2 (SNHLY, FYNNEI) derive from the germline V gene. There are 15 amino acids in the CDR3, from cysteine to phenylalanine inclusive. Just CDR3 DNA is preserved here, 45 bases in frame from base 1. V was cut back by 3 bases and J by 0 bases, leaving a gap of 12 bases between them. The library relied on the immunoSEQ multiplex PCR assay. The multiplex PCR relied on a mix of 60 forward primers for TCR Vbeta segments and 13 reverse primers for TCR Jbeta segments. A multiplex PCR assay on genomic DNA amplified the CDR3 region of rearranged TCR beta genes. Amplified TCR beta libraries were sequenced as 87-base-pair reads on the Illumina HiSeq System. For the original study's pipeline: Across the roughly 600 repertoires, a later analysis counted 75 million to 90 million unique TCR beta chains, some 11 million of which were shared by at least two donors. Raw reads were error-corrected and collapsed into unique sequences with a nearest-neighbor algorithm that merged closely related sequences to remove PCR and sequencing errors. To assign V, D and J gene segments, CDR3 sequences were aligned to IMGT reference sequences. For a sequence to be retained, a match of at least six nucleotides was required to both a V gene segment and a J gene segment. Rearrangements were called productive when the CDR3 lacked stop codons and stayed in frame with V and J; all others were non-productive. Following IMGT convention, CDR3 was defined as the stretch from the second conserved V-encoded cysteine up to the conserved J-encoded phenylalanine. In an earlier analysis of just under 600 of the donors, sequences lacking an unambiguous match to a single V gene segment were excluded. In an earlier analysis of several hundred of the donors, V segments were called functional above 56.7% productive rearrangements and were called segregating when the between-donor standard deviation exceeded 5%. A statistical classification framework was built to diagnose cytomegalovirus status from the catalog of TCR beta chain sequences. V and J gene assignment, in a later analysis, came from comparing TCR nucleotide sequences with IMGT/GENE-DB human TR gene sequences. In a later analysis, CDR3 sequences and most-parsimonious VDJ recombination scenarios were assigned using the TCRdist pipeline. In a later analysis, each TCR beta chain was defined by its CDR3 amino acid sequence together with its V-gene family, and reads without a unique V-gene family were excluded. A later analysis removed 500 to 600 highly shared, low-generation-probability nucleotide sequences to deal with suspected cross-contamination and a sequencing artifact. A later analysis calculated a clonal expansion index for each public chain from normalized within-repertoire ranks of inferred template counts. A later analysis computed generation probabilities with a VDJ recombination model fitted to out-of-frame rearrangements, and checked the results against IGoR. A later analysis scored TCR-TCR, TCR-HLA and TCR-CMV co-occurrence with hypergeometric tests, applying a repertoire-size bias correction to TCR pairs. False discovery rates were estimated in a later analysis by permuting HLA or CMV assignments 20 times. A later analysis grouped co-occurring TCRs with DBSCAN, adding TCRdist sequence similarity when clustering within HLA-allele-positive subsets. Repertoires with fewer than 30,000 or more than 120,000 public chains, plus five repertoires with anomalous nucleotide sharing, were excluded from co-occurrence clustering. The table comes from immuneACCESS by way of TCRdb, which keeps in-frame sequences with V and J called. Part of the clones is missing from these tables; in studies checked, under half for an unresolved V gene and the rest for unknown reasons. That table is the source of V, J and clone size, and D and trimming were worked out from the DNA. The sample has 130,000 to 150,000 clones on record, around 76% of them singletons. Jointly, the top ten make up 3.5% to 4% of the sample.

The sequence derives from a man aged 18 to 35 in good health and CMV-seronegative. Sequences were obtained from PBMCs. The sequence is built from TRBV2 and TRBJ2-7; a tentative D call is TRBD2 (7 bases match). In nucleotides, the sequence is TGTGCCAGCAGTGACGGGGGGCGTCTCTCCTACGAGCAGTACTTC. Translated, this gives CASSDGGRLSYEQYF.